This T cell receptor (beta chain) appears in the sequencing data of a study of T cell responses to AZD1222 COVID-19 vaccine. Regarding the study as a whole: Within unmutated variant regions lay the reported targets of nearly half of spike-specific TCRs. Spike was spanned by vaccine-associated CD4 TCRs, which were dominant at 160-218 and 743-854. Clonal diversity was possibly underestimated, and the donors were mostly white British, with more females. Of the AZD1222 recipients, only five to seven were seropositive at baseline.

TCRdb's copy holds only in-frame clones and misses some; the assay was immunoSEQ multiplex PCR. This sample carries about 47,000 clones, 70% to 85% of them seen once, and the ten largest clones take 20%. This clone was detected only a few times. Antigen unknown. This CDR3 contains 13 residues. Germline assignment: CDR1 SGHVS and CDR2 FQNEAQ. The V end was cut by 4 bases, the J end by 6 bases, with 11 bases between. The source is an adult in good health. Sequencing was performed on peripheral blood, taken on day 0 of MenACWY control vaccination. The rearrangement uses TRBV7-8 and TRBJ2-3; maybe TRBD2 (5 bases). The CDR3 loop reads CASSYTSGDTQYF. The CDR3 coding sequence is TGTGCCAGCAGCTACACCTCGGGGGATACGCAGTATTTT. The full variable domain, with the rest looked up from reference TRBV7-8 and TRBJ2-3, is GAGVSQSPRYKVAKRGQDVALRCDPISGHVSLFWYQQALGQGPEFLTYFQNEAQLDKSGLPSDRFFAERPEGSVSTLKIQRTQQEDSAVYLCASSYTSGDTQYFGPGTRLTVL.